Sequencing of this T cell receptor (beta chain) was carried out in a study of T cell clonality in common variable immunodeficiency. In its sample, this clone was seen many times. The antigen remains unidentified. Read sequence stops 3 residues before the CDR3 end, and the germline J gene provides the missing end. Findings and caveats of the study: Fewer deletions and N-nucleotide insertions were reportedly seen in common variable immunodeficiency TCR beta sequences.

CDR3 length: 13 amino acids. The ends lost 5 bases at V and 5 bases at J; junction bases unmatched: 5. Germline assignment: CDR1 DFQATT and CDR2 SNEGSKA (reference sequence). The method was immunoSEQ multiplex PCR; TCRdb's version includes in-frame clones alone and lacks a portion of them. The specimen has 30,000 to 40,000 clones, none found just once. Sequencing was done on a sample of peripheral blood mononuclear cells. The origin of this receptor is a human donor with common variable immunodeficiency. The V and J genes are TRBV20-1 and TRBJ1-1, with 10 bases that match TRBD1. CDR3 amino acids: CSAPDRGKTEAFF. Incomplete CDR3 DNA: TGCAGTGCTCCGGACAGGGGGAAGACTGAA.